This TCR beta chain is from a study of T cell changes during pregnancy in multiple sclerosis. This CDR3 has 12 amino acids. Trimming cost V 3 bases and J 7 bases, with 9 bases left between them. Germline CDR1 reads LNHDA; CDR2 reads SQIVND (reference sequence). Some clones are missing from TCRdb's copy, which holds only in-frame ones; the method was immunoSEQ multiplex PCR. This sample carries under 95,000 clones, 91% of them seen once, and the ten largest clones take approximately 1.7%. The genes are TRBV19 and TRBJ1-2; D is unclear. The clonotype originates from a female donor in good health, enrolled as a control in a pregnancy study. The specimen was peripheral blood, collected after pregnancy. The CDR3 nucleotides are TGTGCCAGTAGTATTACGGGGTTTGGCTACACCTTC. Amino acid sequence: CASSITGFGYTF.